The clone carrying this TCR beta chain was counted between two and nine times. The same CDR3 is also encoded by other DNA sequences in this sample. With 60 Vbeta and 13 Jbeta primers, the PCR was carried out. The table came from immunoSEQ multiplex PCR; TCRdb's copy has only in-frame clones and leaves some out. The sample shows some 130,000 clones, more than 70% of them seen only once. The entry originates in a study of cytomegalovirus exposure and HLA in healthy donors. Study-wide context: A preliminary data release comprised around 85 million unique TCRs obtained from HLA-typed donors.

V lost 6 bases to trimming and J lost 2 bases, with 8 bases between them. CDR3 length: 13 amino acids. Germline V gives CDR1 MNHEY, CDR2 SVGAGI. V gene TRBV6-5 combines with J gene TRBJ1-5; D is unresolved. Sequences were obtained from PBMCs. This TCR was sampled from a man aged 30 to 39 in good health and CMV-seronegative. The CDR3 here is CASSPGGNQPQHF. In nucleotides, the CDR3 is TGTGCCAGCAGCCCCGGTGGCAATCAGCCCCAGCATTTT.